Presented here are 20 T cell receptor beta chains from one specimen sequenced in a study of spatial heterogeneity in lung cancer. Time point: sample taken at primary tumor resection. Sequencing covered unsorted whole RNA taken from tumor, nontumor lung or frozen PBMC. A single record per CDR3 protein comes from TCRdb applying MiXCR to the 5' RACE reads. This table has tens of thousands of distinct CDR3 sequences, roughly 9.5% appearing once. Source: PBMCs, taken at surgery. The receptors come from a male donor with early-stage non-small cell lung cancer.

The chain joins TRBV19 to TRBJ1-5; the match to TRBD1 covers 9 bases. The germline V gene encodes CDR1 LNHDA and CDR2 SQIVND (reference sequence). The CDR3 has 16 amino acids. V was pared by 1 base and J by 2 bases, with 3 bases of the junction left unmatched. The CDR3 sequence is CASSIVRQGGNQPQHF. The CDR3 nucleotides read TGTGCCAGTAGTATAGTGCGACAGGGGGGCAATCAGCCCCAGCATTTT. Complete variable domain (other parts from reference TRBV19 and TRBJ1-5): DGGITQSPKYLFRKEGQNVTLSCEQNLNHDAMYWYRQDPGQGLRLIYYSQIVNDFQKGDIAEGYSVSREKKESFPLTVTSAQKNPTAFYLCASSIVRQGGNQPQHFGDGTRLSIL.

This clonotype occurred many times. This rearrangement joins TRBV20-1 to TRBJ1-1, with D unresolved. The V end lost 1 base, the J end lost 6 bases, and 9 bases lay between the germline ends. The CDR3 consists of 12 residues. Germline CDR1 is DFQATT and CDR2 is SNEGSKA (reference sequence). The CDR3 is CSARGDRAEAFF. The CDR3 DNA sequence: TGCAGTGCTAGAGGGGATCGGGCTGAAGCTTTCTTT.

V usage is TRBV12-3 or TRBV12-4 and J usage is TRBJ1-2; possible D gene TRBD1, 6 bases. The CDR3 has 13 residues. The germline V and J ends were trimmed by 6 bases and 5 bases, with 13 bases remaining between them. The DNA for the CDR3 is TGTGCCAGCAGCTCAACAGGGTGGTATGGCTACACCTTC. Translated, it gives CASSSTGWYGYTF.

This clonotype was counted only a few times. The CDR3 sequence is CASSLGTSEFF. DNA of the CDR3: TGTGCCAGCAGCTTAGGGACTAGCGAGTTCTTC. The chain combines TRBV7-2 with TRBJ2-1, with 9 bases matching TRBD2. Trimming removed 1 base from V and 14 bases from J; junction bases left unmatched: 0. The CDR3 runs to 11 residues. CDR1 and CDR2 (germline): SGHTA, FQGNSA.

Only a few counts were recorded for this clonotype. V usage is TRBV6-1 and J usage is TRBJ2-7; the D is unclear. This CDR3 is built from 16 residues. The V and J ends lost 0 bases and 2 bases respectively, with 14 bases between them. Germline lookup yields CDR1 MNHNS and CDR2 SASEGT. Here the CDR3 DNA reads TGTGCCAGCAGTGAAGCGCGTTACAGATTTACCTACGAGCAGTACTTC. Its translation: CASSEARYRFTYEQYF.

This clonotype appeared many times. This chain connects TRBV28 to TRBJ1-5; no reliable D call. CDR3 size: 14 residues. Germline lookup yields CDR1 MDHEN and CDR2 SYDVKM. V dropped 2 bases and J dropped 1 base, with 6 bases sitting between them. CDR3 DNA: TGTGCCAGCAGTTTAGGCCAGAGCAATCAGCCCCAGCATTTT. Translating gives CASSLGQSNQPQHF.

This clonotype was found a few times. The rearrangement links TRBV4-2 to TRBJ2-5; the D is unclear. The CDR3 extends over 15 amino acids. V lost 1 base and J lost 0, with 9 bases in between. Germline V gene lookup returns CDR1 LGHNA and CDR2 YNFKEQ. CDR3 sequence: CASSQGVSYQETQYF. The CDR3 nucleotides are TGTGCCAGCAGCCAAGGGGTGTCGTACCAAGAGACCCAGTACTTC.

The chain recombines TRBV11-1 with TRBJ2-7, with D tentatively TRBD1 or TRBD2 (6 bases each). The CDR3 contains 15 residues. CDR1 SGHAT and CDR2 FQDESV come from the germline V gene (reference sequence). Trimming removed 0 bases from V and 5 bases from J, with 14 bases in between. The CDR3 region has the DNA TGTGCCAGCAGCTTAGCGAGGGGGGATTCCAACGAGCAGTACTTC. It is translated as CASSLARGDSNEQYF.

The chain has TRBV24-1 and TRBJ2-7; the match to TRBD2 covers 7 bases. Germline-derived CDR1 and CDR2 are KGHDR and SFDVKD. The CDR3 has 14 amino acids. With V trimmed by 7 bases and J by 2 bases, 7 bases remained unmatched. In DNA, the CDR3 is TGTGCCACCAGCGGGACTAATAATGCCTACGAGCAGTACTTC. Protein: CATSGTNNAYEQYF.

V is TRBV27 and J is TRBJ2-1, with 8 bases identical to TRBD2. CDR1 and CDR2 (germline): MNHEY, SMNVEV (reference sequence). The CDR3 loop spans 17 amino acids. After removal of 9 bases from V and 8 bases from J, the junction contained 21 bases not matched to a gene. The CDR3 reads CARIEGKPGLGSHEQFF. The CDR3 DNA is TGTGCCAGGATTGAGGGGAAGCCGGGACTAGGATCCCATGAGCAGTTCTTC.

Regarding this clonotype: A much larger clone differs from this one at a single base, so this may be a read error. This chain uses TRBV18 with TRBJ2-1; weak D call: TRBD1 (5 bases). Trimming left V 1 base short and J 4 bases short, with 14 bases between. The CDR3 is 16 residues long. Germline V gives CDR1 KGHSH, CDR2 LQKENI. This chain's CDR3 is CASSPRVRVGYNEQFF. The CDR3 DNA sequence: TGTGCCAGCTCACCACGCGTCAGGGTAGGATACAATGAGCAGTTCTTC.

V usage is TRBV6-1 and J usage is TRBJ2-5; 7 positions match TRBD2. Germline V gene sequence: CDR1 MNHNS, CDR2 SASEGT. CDR3 length: 12 amino acids. V gave up 5 bases and J gave up 5 bases; unmatched junction bases: 2. CDR3 DNA: TGTGCCAGCAGTCGTAGCGGGGAGACCCAGTACTTC. Its protein is CASSRSGETQYF.

At least ten counts were recorded for this clonotype. The gene calls are TRBV12-3 or TRBV12-4 and TRBJ2-5, with 16 bases fitting TRBD2. The ends lost 6 bases at V and 5 bases at J; junction bases unmatched: 9. This CDR3 spans 17 amino acids. The CDR3: CASSPGTSGGARETQYF. The CDR3 coding sequence is TGTGCCAGCAGCCCTGGGACTAGCGGGGGGGCCCGGGAGACCCAGTACTTC.

The table lists this clonotype with a few counts. The rearrangement links TRBV5-1 to TRBJ2-1, with D uncertain. Germline values: CDR1 SGHRS, CDR2 YFSETQ. The CDR3 is 12 amino acids. The V end was cut by 5 bases, the J end by 7 bases, with 10 bases between. The CDR3 is CASSEVGNEQFF. CDR3 bases: TGCGCCAGCAGTGAGGTGGGGAATGAGCAGTTCTTC.

About this clonotype itself: A single base separates this from a much larger clone, so it may be a read error. J is TRBJ2-5 and V is TRBV7-9, with a possible D match to TRBD1 (6 bases). The CDR3 is made up of 15 amino acids. The germline V gene has CDR1 SEHNR and CDR2 FQNEAQ (reference sequence). The chain's CDR3 is CVSSLVSRDKSTQYF. In nucleotides, the CDR3 is TGTGTCAGCAGCTTAGTCTCTAGGGACAAGTCGACCCAGTACTTC. The full variable domain, completed using reference TRBV7-9 and TRBJ2-5, is DTGVSQNPRHKITKRGQNVTFRCDPISEHNRLYWYRQTLGQGPEFLTYFQNEAQLEKSRLLSDRFSAERPKGSFSTLEIQRTEQGDSAMYLCVSSLVSRDKSTQYFGPGTRLLVL.

The gene calls are TRBV10-2 and TRBJ2-2; a possible D gene is TRBD2 (6 bases). CDR3 size: 15 residues. Germline CDR1 is WSHSY and CDR2 is SAAADI. The ends were cut back, 4 bases at V and 1 base at J, with 10 bases in the middle. The CDR3 loop reads CASSGIAVNTGELFF. CDR3 nucleotide sequence: TGCGCCAGCAGTGGCATAGCGGTGAACACCGGGGAGCTGTTTTTT.

V usage is TRBV18 and J usage is TRBJ2-5, with 7 bases matching TRBD1. This CDR3 contains 17 residues. Per the germline V gene, CDR1 is KGHSH and CDR2 is LQKENI. Trimming removed 3 bases from V and 1 base from J; junction bases left unmatched: 11. The CDR3 loop reads CASSPLDRQLSQETQYF. Here the CDR3 DNA reads TGTGCCAGCTCACCTTTGGACAGGCAGCTGTCCCAAGAGACCCAGTACTTC.

This clonotype was recorded at least ten times. The rearrangement joins TRBV29-1 to TRBJ2-3; 12 bases match TRBD2. The CDR3 runs 14 residues. Per germline, CDR1 SQVTM and CDR2 ANQGSEA. V lost 5 bases, J lost 5 bases, and 5 bases stayed unmatched. This chain's CDR3 is CSVSSGRAVDTQYF. The CDR3, as DNA: TGCAGCGTTTCTAGCGGGAGGGCCGTAGATACGCAGTATTTT.

This clonotype was detected many times. The chain links TRBV5-4 to TRBJ1-4, with 11 bases that match TRBD1. The germline V gene has CDR1 SGHNT and CDR2 YYREEE (reference sequence). This CDR3 is 14 amino acids long. V lost 4 bases to trimming and J lost 8 bases; unmatched junction nucleotides: 4. The chain's CDR3 is CASSLRTGGEKLFF. The CDR3 region has the DNA TGTGCCAGCAGCCTACGGACAGGGGGCGAAAAACTGTTTTTT.

Only a few counts were recorded for this clonotype. The CDR3, as DNA: TGCAGTGCTTTTCAGGGATCCTACGAGCAGTACTTC. Encoded protein: CSAFQGSYEQYF. The V gene is TRBV20-1, the J gene TRBJ2-7, with a tentative D call TRBD1 (5 bases). The V gene lost 5 bases and the J gene lost 1 base, with 9 bases spanning the gap. This CDR3 comprises 12 residues. Germline-derived CDR1 and CDR2 are DFQATT and SNEGSKA (reference sequence).